This T cell receptor (beta chain) was captured in a study of cytomegalovirus exposure and HLA in healthy donors. Points from the study as a whole: As was reported, the classifier diagnosed cytomegalovirus status with high specificity and sensitivity. First-cohort TCR clusters were later found to tend to co-occur in the 120 or so validation repertoires.

Germline assignment: CDR1 MNHEY and CDR2 SVGAGI. The CDR3 contains 15 residues. Losses at the gene ends were 6 bases for V and 2 bases for J; bases not matched to a gene: 7. Concerning this clone itself: The target antigen is unknown.

Sequencing was performed with immunoSEQ multiplex PCR; in TCRdb, only in-frame clones are kept and a portion is missing. The table includes under 75,000 clones, about 97% detected once. This clonotype was obtained from a woman in her late teens or twenties in good health and CMV-seropositive. The material sequenced was PBMCs. The chain couples TRBV6-5 to TRBJ2-7, with 10 positions matching TRBD2. The CDR3 here is CASSYLLAGAYEQYF. In nucleotides, the CDR3 is TGTGCCAGCAGCTACCTGCTAGCGGGAGCCTACGAGCAGTACTTC.